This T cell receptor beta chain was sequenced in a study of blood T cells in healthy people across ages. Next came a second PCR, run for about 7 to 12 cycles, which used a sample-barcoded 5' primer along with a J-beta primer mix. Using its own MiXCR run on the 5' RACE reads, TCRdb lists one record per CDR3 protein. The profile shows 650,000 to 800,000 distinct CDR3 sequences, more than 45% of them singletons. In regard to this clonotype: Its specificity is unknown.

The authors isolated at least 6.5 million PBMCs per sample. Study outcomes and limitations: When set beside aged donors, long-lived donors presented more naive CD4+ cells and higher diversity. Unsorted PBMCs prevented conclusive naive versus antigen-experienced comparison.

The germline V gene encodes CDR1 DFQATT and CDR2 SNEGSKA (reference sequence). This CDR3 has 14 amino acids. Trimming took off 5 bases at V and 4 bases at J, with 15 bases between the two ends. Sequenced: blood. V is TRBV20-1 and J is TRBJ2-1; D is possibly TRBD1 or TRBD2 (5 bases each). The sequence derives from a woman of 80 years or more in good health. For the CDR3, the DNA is TGCAGTGCTGGCTCTATGGGACCTTACAATGAGCAGTTCTTC. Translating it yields CSAGSMGPYNEQFF.